These T cell receptor beta chains were read from a single sample in a study of blood T cell repertoires in COVID-19. Repertoires were generated with immunoSEQ multiplex PCR, while TCRdb's copy carries only in-frame clones and drops some. There are hundreds of thousands of clones in the sample; 75% to 90% occur only once, and more than 1.4% lies in the top ten. Sequencing used peripheral blood. These receptors were obtained from a woman in her twenties or thirties with active or convalescent COVID-19. The CDR3 runs from the conserved cysteine through the conserved F or W.

15	TRBV11-2	TRBJ1-6	CASSSSGTNNSPLHF
16	TRBV6-1	TRBJ2-1	CASSALQTSGRNEQFF
15	TRBV5-1	TRBJ1-5	CASSLDRGSNQPQHF
17	TRBV5-1	TRBJ2-1	CASSLATAGETYNEQFF
13	TRBV6-5	TRBJ1-1	CASSRSLNTEAFF
15	TRBV5-1	TRBJ2-5	CASSSGTSIGETQYF
15	TRBV5-1	TRBJ2-3	CASSLQGQTTDTQYF
12	TRBV7-9	TRBJ1-2	CASSLSDYGYTF
15	TRBV6-5	TRBJ1-1	CASSYGDRANTEAFF
15	TRBV3-1/TRBV3-2	TRBJ1-1	CASSPHRGGNTEAFF
12	TRBV6-5	TRBJ2-5	CASSYSQETQYF
15	TRBV5-5	TRBJ2-5	CASSLAGGGLVTQYF
15	TRBV5-1	TRBJ2-1	CASSLVGGEPNEQFF
15	TRBV5-1	TRBJ2-1	CASSSSTSGYNEQFF
21	TRBV7-8	TRBJ2-3	CASSLDSVGGAQGIQTDTQYF
16	TRBV5-1	TRBJ1-1	CASSLADRGMNTEAFF
12	TRBV3-1/TRBV3-2	TRBJ2-7	CASSDSSYEQYF
17	TRBV5-1	TRBJ2-2	CASTRASGGQNTGELFF
15	TRBV5-5	TRBJ1-5	CASTRQGQSNQPQHF
12	TRBV3-1/TRBV3-2	TRBJ2-7	CASSQEGGEQYF
15	TRBV29-1	TRBJ2-7	CSVEVEGRVTYEQYF
14	TRBV19	TRBJ1-2	CASSTPGQVYGYTF
12	TRBV11-3	TRBJ2-1	CASSLTQGLQFF
17	TRBV3-1/TRBV3-2	TRBJ2-1	CASSQDPAGGPSNEQFF
14	TRBV4-2	TRBJ2-3	CASSQDLFTDTQYF
15	TRBV5-8	TRBJ1-5	CASSLPGEGNQPQHF
14	TRBV3-1/TRBV3-2	TRBJ1-1	CASSPQRAATEAFF
13	TRBV29-1	TRBJ1-1	CSVGQGANTEAFF
14	TRBV7-9	TRBJ2-7	CASSLLGQGPEQYF